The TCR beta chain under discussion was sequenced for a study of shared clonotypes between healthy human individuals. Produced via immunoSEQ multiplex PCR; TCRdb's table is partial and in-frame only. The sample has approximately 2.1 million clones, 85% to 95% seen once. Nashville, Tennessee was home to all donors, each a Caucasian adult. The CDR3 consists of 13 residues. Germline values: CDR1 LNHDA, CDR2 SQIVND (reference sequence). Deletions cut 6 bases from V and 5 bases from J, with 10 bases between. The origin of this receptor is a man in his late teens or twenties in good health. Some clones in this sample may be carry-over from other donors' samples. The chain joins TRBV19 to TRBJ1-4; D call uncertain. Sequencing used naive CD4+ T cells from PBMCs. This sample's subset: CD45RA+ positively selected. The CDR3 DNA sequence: TGTGCCAGTAGGACGTCTGTGAATGAAAAACTGTTTTTT. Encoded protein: CASRTSVNEKLFF. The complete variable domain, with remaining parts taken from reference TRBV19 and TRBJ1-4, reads DGGITQSPKYLFRKEGQNVTLSCEQNLNHDAMYWYRQDPGQGLRLIYYSQIVNDFQKGDIAEGYSVSREKKESFPLTVTSAQKNPTAFYLCASRTSVNEKLFFGSGTQLSVL.